This TCR beta chain is drawn from a study of Ad26.COV2.S vaccination and SARS-CoV-2 variants. On the study more broadly: Once, or twice with 56 days between doses, Ad26.COV2.S was given intramuscularly.

Assay: immunoSEQ multiplex PCR; the TCRdb copy retains only in-frame clones and omits some. The table has under 250,000 clones, about 83% seen once. Described treatment: some 19 received Ad26.COV2.S at low or high dose, single or two shots; five or six received placebo; per-sample allocation not given. The investigators took samples on day 63 after the first vaccine or placebo injection. An 18-55-year-old adult in Boston served as donor. Vaccine was an Ad26 vector expressing Wuhan-strain SARS-CoV-2 spike. CDR1 is SGHRS, CDR2 YFSETQ, per germline. Trimming pared 6 bases from V and 9 bases from J, leaving 46 bases between. This CDR3 contains 23 residues.

This receptor was identified in a person between 18 and 59 years old who received the Ad26.COV2.S COVID-19 vaccine or a placebo. The sequencing here drew on peripheral blood, taken in a trial of Ad26.COV2.S vaccine versus placebo. The V and J genes are TRBV5-1 and TRBJ2-1; weak D call: TRBD2 (11 bases). The CDR3 nucleotides read TGCGCCAGCAAGGGGCCGGGACAGGGGCGAACTCCGACTAGCGGGGCCCGTTTGGTTGAGCAGTTCTTC. Translating gives CASKGPGQGRTPTSGARLVEQFF.